Listed here are 2 T cell receptor beta chains from one sample, sequenced in a study of molecular identifiers for immune sequencing clone quantification. Each CDR3 protein gets one entry after TCRdb re-called the PCR reads with MiXCR. The repertoire holds about 510,000 distinct CDR3 sequences, with roughly 25% as singletons. The specimen was naive CD8+ T cells from blood, with Jurkat cell RNA spiked in. Subset given: FACS-sorted CD8+CD4-CCR7+CD45RA+ naive T cells. The receptors derive from a human donor in good health. Some libraries in this study had Jurkat cell RNA spiked in.

The rearrangement joins TRBV27 to TRBJ2-6; D is ambiguous. Trimming removed 2 bases at V and 0 bases at J, with 11 bases between. This CDR3 spans 17 amino acids. Per the germline V gene, CDR1 is MNHEY and CDR2 is SMNVEV (reference sequence). The CDR3 spells CASSLRKGISGANVLTF. The CDR3 region has the DNA TGTGCCAGCAGTTTAAGGAAAGGAATCTCTGGGGCCAACGTCCTGACTTTC.

The rearrangement joins TRBV5-4 to TRBJ2-7; D tentatively reads TRBD1 or TRBD2 (5 bases each). This CDR3 spans 14 amino acids. Trimming left V 4 bases short and J 2 bases short, with 13 bases between. The germline V gene encodes CDR1 SGHNT and CDR2 YYREEE (reference sequence). The CDR3 region has the DNA TGTGCCAGCAGCCGTGGGGACGGCACCTACGAGCAGTACTTC. It translates to CASSRGDGTYEQYF.